This is a list of T cell receptor beta chains from one sample in a study of blood T cell repertoires in COVID-19. The method was immunoSEQ multiplex PCR; TCRdb's version includes in-frame clones alone and lacks a portion of them. The data contain approximately 54,000 clones, roughly four fifths of them singletons. The material sequenced was peripheral blood. All receptors derive from a woman between 55 and 75 years old with acute or convalescent COVID-19. Each CDR3 is given with its conserved first and last residue. The D gene is left open where the match is weak.

j_call v_call d_call cdr3_aa
TRBJ1-1 TRBV10-1 - CASSDRKTGGNTEAFF
TRBJ2-7 TRBV6-1 TRBD2 CASSEVLAGSSVYF
TRBJ2-7 TRBV6-1 TRBD2 CASSDLVASGGWMYEQYF
TRBJ2-3 TRBV7-9 - CASTPSTDTQYF
TRBJ2-5 TRBV10-3 - CAISSGQETQYF
TRBJ1-5 TRBV19 TRBD1 CASDGQDGYQPQHF
TRBJ1-6 TRBV5-4 TRBD1 CASSPGTGNNSPLHF
TRBJ1-2 TRBV7-2 - CASSLAVSGRGNYGYTF
TRBJ2-2 TRBV30 - CANTPNTGELFF
TRBJ2-1 TRBV11-2 TRBD2 CASSLGLAGVLYNEQFF
TRBJ2-7 TRBV5-1 - CASSPAESYSYEQYF
TRBJ1-2 TRBV3-1/TRBV3-2 - CASSQDGWRGYTF
TRBJ1-5 TRBV30 - CAWAPGLINQPQHF
TRBJ1-5 TRBV6-5 TRBD1 CASSPGQGNQPQHF
TRBJ1-1 TRBV28 TRBD1 CASSSGQGYAEAFF
TRBJ1-5 TRBV27 - CASSSSRNQPQHF
TRBJ2-7 TRBV6-5 - CASSQFRDLSYEQYF
TRBJ2-2 TRBV4-1 TRBD2 CASSQGLAGGTGELFF
TRBJ1-5 TRBV6-6 TRBD1 CASKDRPKSGNQPQHF
TRBJ2-7 TRBV12-3/TRBV12-4 TRBD1 CASSSGQGYEQYF
TRBJ2-3 TRBV7-9 - CASSPGTHTSTDTQYF
TRBJ1-1 TRBV11-3 - CASSLGLELGTEAFF
TRBJ2-5 TRBV15 TRBD2 CATSTFSGRRQETQYF
TRBJ1-2 TRBV7-8 - CASSLASLEELSNGYTF
TRBJ1-4 TRBV28 TRBD1 CASTLTPGTGNEKLFF
TRBJ1-1 TRBV9 TRBD1 CASSARTGGRLNTEAFF
TRBJ1-1 TRBV19 - CASSPSNTEAFF
TRBJ2-2 TRBV9 TRBD2 CASSVEARGVPLAGVGGELFF
TRBJ1-4 TRBV18 - CASSTRLWEKLFF
TRBJ1-2 TRBV28 TRBD1 CASSVRDRVTYGYTF
TRBJ2-3 TRBV2 TRBD1 CASKLTGSADTQYF
TRBJ1-1 TRBV15 - CATSLGTGDTEAFF
TRBJ2-7 TRBV6-5 - CASRPGGYEQYF
TRBJ2-1 TRBV9 TRBD2 CASSVVAGGPVEQFF